Described below is a single T cell receptor (beta chain) sequence and its context. This record belongs to a study of blood T cell repertoires in COVID-19. This CDR3 has 14 amino acids. The germline V gene has CDR1 SQVTM and CDR2 ANQGSEA. J was trimmed by 1 base and V by 4 bases; bases with no gene match: 6. The assay was immunoSEQ multiplex PCR, and TCRdb's table has in-frame clones only and misses some. This repertoire shows approximately 220,000 clones, around 80% found once; its top ten account for 27%. Source material: peripheral blood. The TCR comes from a man aged 40-55 years with acute or convalescent COVID-19. V gene TRBV29-1 combines with J gene TRBJ1-1, with 7 positions matching TRBD1. In nucleotides, the CDR3 is TGCAGCGTTGTCAGGGGGGACAGGAACACTGAAGCTTTCTTT. Encoded protein: CSVVRGDRNTEAFF.